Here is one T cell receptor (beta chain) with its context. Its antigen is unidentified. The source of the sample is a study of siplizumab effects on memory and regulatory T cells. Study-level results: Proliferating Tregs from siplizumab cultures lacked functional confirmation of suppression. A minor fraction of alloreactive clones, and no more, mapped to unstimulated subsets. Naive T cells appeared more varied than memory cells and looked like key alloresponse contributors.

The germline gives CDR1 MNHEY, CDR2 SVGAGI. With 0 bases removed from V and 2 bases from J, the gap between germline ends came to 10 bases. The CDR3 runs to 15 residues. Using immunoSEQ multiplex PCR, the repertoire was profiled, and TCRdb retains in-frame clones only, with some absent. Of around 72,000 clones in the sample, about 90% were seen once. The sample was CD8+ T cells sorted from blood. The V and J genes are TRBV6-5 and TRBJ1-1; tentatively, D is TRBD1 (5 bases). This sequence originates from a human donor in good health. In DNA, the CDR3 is TGTGCCAGCAGTTACTCTCAGGGAACTAACACTGAAGCTTTCTTT. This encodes CASSYSQGTNTEAFF.